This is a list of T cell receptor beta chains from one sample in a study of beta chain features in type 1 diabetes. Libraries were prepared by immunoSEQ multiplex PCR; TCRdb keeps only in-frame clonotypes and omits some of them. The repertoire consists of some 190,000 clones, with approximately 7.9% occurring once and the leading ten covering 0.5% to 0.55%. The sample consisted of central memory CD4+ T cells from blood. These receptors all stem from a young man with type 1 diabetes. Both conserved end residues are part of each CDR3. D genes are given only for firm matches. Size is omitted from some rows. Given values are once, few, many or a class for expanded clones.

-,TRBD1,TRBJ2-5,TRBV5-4,CASSFRTGGGETQYF,TGTGCCAGCAGCTTTAGGACAGGGGGAGGAGAGACCCAGTACTTC
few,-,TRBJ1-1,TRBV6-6,CASMVSMNTEAFF,TGTGCCAGCATGGTCAGTATGAACACTGAAGCTTTCTTT
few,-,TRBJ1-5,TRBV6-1,CASSEVGGDQPQHF,TGTGCCAGCAGTGAAGTAGGCGGGGATCAGCCCCAGCATTTT
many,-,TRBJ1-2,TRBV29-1,CSVDQGDYGYTF,TGCAGCGTTGACCAAGGGGACTATGGCTACACCTTC
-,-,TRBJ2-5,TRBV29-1,CSVGATGGGIKTQYF,TGCAGCGTTGGGGCAACAGGGGGGGGGATTAAGACCCAGTACTTC
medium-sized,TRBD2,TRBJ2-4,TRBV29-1,CSVEGGGAKNIQYF,TGCAGCGTTGAAGGCGGGGGGGCCAAAAACATTCAGTACTTC
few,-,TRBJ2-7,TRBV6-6,CASAGFYEQYF,TGTGCCAGTGCCGGGTTCTACGAGCAGTACTTC
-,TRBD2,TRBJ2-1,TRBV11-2,CASSLDRVAGDNEQFF,TGTGCCAGCAGCTTAGATAGGGTAGCGGGAGACAATGAGCAGTTCTTC
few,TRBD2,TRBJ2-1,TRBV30,CAWSDSKRGPLRNEQFF,TGTGCCTGGAGTGATTCCAAGCGGGGGCCCCTCCGCAATGAGCAGTTCTTC
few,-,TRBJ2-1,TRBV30,CAWTPRLSASYNEQFF,TGTGCCTGGACCCCAAGACTCAGCGCATCCTACAATGAGCAGTTCTTC
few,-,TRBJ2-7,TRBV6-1,CASSGRGSYEQYF,TGTGCCAGCAGTGGGCGGGGTTCCTACGAGCAGTACTTC
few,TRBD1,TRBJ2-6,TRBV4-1,CASSRGGQTSSGANVLTF,TGCGCCAGCAGCCGAGGGGGACAGACGAGCTCTGGGGCCAACGTCCTGACTTTC
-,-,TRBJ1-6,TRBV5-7,CASSLPGAQRSPLHF,TGTGCCAGCAGCTTACCGGGAGCCCAGCGGTCACCCCTCCACTTT
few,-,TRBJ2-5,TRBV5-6,CASSLTTGGETQYF,TGTGCCAGCAGCTTAACTACGGGTGGGGAGACCCAGTACTTC
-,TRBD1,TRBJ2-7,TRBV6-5,CASSWTGYEQYF,TGTGCCAGCAGTTGGACAGGCTACGAGCAGTACTTC
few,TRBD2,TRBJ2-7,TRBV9,CASSSGLAGNYEQYF,TGTGCCAGCAGCTCGGGACTAGCGGGGAACTACGAGCAGTACTTC
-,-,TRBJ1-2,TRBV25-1,CASSPGGYGYTF,TGTGCCAGCAGTCCAGGAGGGTATGGCTACACCTTC
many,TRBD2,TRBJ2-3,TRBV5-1,CASSEGLAEDTQYF,TGCGCCAGCAGCGAGGGACTAGCGGAAGATACGCAGTATTTT
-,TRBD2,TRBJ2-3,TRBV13,CASSLILAGDVSADTQYF,TGTGCCAGCAGCCTCATCCTAGCGGGGGACGTTAGCGCAGATACGCAGTATTTT
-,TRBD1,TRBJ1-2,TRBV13,CASSDGRGVGYTF,TGTGCCAGCAGCGATGGCAGGGGGGTTGGCTACACCTTC